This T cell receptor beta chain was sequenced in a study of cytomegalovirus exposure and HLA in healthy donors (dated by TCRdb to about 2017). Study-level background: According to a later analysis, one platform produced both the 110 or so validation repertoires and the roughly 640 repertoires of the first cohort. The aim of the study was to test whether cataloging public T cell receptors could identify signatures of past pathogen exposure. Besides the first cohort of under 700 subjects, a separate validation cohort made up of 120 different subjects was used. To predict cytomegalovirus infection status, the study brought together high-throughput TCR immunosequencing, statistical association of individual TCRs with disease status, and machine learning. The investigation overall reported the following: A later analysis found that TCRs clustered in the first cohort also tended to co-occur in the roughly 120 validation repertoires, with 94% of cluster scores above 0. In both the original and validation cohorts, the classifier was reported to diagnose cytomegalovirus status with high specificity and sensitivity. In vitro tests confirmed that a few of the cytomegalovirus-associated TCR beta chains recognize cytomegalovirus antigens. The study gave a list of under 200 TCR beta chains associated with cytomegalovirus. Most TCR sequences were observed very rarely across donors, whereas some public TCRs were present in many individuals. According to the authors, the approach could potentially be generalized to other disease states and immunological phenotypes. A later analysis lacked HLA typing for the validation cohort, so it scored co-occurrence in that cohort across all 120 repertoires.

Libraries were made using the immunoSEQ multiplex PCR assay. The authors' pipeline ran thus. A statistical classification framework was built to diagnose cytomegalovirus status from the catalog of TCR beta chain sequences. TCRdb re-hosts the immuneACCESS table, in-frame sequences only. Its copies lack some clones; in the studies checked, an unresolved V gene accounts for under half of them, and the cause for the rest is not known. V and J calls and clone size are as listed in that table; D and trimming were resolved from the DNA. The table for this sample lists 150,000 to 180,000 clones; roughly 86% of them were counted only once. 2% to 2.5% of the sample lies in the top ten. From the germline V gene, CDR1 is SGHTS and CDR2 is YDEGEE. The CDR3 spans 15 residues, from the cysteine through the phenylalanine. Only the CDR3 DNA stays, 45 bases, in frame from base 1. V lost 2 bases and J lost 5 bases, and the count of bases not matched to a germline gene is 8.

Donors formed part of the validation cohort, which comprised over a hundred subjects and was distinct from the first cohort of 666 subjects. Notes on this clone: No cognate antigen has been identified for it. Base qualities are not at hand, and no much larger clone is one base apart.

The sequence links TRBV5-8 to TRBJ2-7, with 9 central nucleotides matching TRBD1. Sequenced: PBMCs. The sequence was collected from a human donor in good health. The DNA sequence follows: TGTGCCAGCAGCTTACAGGGGGCGAGGGGGGACGAGCAGTACTTC. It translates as CASSLQGARGDEQYF.